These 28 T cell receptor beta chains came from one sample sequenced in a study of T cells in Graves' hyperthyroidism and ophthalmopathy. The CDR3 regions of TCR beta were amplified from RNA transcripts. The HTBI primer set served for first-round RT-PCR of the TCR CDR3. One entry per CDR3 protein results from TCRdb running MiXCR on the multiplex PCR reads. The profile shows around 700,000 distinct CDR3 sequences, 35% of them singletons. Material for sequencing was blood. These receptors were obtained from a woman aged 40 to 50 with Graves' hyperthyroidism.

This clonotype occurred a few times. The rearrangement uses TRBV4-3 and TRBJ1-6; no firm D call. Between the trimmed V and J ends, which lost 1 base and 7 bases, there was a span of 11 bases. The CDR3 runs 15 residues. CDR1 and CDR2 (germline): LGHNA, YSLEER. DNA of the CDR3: TGCGCCAGCAGCCAAGGTGCCATTTCAAATTCACCCCTCCACTTT. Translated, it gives CASSQGAISNSPLHF.

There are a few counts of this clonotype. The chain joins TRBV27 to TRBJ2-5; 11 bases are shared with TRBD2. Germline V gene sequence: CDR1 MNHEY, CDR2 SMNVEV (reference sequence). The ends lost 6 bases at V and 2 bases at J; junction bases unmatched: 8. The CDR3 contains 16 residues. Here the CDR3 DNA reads TGTGCCAGCAGACCACTAGCGGGAGCACGTCAAGAGACCCAGTACTTC. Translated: CASRPLAGARQETQYF.

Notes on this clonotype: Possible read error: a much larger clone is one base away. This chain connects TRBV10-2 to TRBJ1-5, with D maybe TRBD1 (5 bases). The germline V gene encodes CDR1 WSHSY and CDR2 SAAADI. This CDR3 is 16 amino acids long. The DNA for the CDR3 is TGCACCAGCAGTGAGATATCAGGGCTGAAGAATCAGCCCCAGCATTTT. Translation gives CTSSEISGLKNQPQHF.

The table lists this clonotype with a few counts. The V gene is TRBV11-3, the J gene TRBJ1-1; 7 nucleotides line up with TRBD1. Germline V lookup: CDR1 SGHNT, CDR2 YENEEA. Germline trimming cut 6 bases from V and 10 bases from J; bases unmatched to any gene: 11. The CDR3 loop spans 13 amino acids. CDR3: CASREDRASIAFF. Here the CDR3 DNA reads TGTGCCAGCAGGGAAGACAGGGCCTCTATAGCTTTCTTT.

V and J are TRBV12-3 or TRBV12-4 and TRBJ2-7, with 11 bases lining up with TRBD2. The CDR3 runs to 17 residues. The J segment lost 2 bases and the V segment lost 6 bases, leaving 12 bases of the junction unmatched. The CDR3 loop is CASSQTSGIKLAYEQYF. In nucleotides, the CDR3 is TGTGCCAGCAGCCAGACTAGCGGGATCAAGCTGGCCTACGAGCAGTACTTC.

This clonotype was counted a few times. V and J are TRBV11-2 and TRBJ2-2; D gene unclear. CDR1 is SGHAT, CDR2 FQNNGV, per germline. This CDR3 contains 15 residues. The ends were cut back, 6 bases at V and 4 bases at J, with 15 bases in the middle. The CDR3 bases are TGTGCCAGCAGTCGGACGCGAAGTTCCACCGGGGAGCTGTTTTTT. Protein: CASSRTRSSTGELFF.

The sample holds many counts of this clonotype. The CDR3 reads CASSVQSTGELFF. The CDR3, as DNA: TGTGCCAGCAGCGTACAGAGCACCGGGGAGCTGTTTTTT. J is TRBJ2-2 and V is TRBV7-2, with D unclear. Trimming took off 5 bases at V and 4 bases at J, with 8 bases between the two ends. This CDR3 spans 13 amino acids. Germline V gene sequence: CDR1 SGHTA, CDR2 FQGNSA.

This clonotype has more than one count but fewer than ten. CDR3 coding DNA: TGCAGCGTTACGACTAGCGGGACCACCGGGGAGCTGTTTTTT. Amino acid sequence: CSVTTSGTTGELFF. V is TRBV29-1 and J is TRBJ2-2; TRBD2 matches at 11 bases. With V trimmed by 5 bases and J by 4 bases, 3 bases remained unmatched. This CDR3 is built from 14 residues. Germline V gene sequence: CDR1 SQVTM, CDR2 ANQGSEA.

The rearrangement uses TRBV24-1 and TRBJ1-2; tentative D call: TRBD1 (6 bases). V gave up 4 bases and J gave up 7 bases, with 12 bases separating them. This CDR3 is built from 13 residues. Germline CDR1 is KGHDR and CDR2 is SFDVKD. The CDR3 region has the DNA TGTGCCACCAGTGAAGGGGGGAACAGTGGCTACACCTTC. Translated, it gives CATSEGGNSGYTF.

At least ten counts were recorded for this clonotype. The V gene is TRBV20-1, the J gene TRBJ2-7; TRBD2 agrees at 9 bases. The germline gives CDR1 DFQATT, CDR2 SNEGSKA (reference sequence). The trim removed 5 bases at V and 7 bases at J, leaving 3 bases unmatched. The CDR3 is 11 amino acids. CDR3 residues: CSAWTSEEQYF. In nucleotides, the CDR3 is TGCAGTGCTTGGACTAGCGAAGAGCAGTACTTC.

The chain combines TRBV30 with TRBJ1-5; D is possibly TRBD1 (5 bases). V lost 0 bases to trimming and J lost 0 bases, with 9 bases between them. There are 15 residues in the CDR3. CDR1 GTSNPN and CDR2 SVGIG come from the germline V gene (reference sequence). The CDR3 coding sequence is TGTGCCTGGAGTGTGGGGGGGTCTAGCAATCAGCCCCAGCATTTT. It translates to CAWSVGGSSNQPQHF. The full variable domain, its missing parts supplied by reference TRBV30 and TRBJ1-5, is SQTIHQWPATLVQPVGSPLSLECTVEGTSNPNLYWYRQAAGRGLQLLFYSVGIGQISSEVPQNLSASRPQDRQFILSSKKLLLSDSGFYLCAWSVGGSSNQPQHFGDGTRLSIL.

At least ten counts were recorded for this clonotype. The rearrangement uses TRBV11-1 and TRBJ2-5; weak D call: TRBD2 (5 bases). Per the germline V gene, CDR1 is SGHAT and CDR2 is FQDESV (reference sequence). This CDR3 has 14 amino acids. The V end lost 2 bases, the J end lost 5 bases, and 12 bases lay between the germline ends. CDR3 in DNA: TGTGCCAGCAGCTTACCCACCAGAGGGGAGACCCAGTACTTC. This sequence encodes CASSLPTRGETQYF.

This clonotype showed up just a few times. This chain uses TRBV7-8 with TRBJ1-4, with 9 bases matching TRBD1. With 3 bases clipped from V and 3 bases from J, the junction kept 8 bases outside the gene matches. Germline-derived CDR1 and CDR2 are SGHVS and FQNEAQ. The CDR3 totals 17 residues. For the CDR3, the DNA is TGTGCCAGCAGCTTGGGGGGGGGACAGGGCTCTAATGAAAAACTGTTTTTT. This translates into CASSLGGGQGSNEKLFF.

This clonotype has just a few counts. The DNA for the CDR3 is TGTGCCAGCGGACAGGGGGCTTTAAGTGGAAACACCATATATTTT. Translation: CASGQGALSGNTIYF. The genes are TRBV6-1 and TRBJ1-3; 11 bases are shared with TRBD1. CDR3 length: 15 amino acids. Germline CDR1 MNHNS, CDR2 SASEGT. V trimming: 8 bases; J trimming: 3 bases; junction bases outside the gene matches: 6.

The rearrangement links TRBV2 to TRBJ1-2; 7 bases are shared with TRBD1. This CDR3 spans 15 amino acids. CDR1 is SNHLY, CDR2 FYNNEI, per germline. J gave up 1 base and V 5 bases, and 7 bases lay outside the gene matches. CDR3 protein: CASSYQTGSNYGYTF. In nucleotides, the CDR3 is TGTGCCAGCAGTTACCAGACAGGGAGTAACTATGGCTACACCTTC.

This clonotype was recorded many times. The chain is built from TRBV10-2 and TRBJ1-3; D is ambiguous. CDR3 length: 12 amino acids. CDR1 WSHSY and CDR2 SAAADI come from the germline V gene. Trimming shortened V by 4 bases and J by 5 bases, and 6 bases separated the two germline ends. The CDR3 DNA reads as TGCGCCAGCAGTGTCTCCAGAAACACCATATATTTT. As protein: CASSVSRNTIYF.

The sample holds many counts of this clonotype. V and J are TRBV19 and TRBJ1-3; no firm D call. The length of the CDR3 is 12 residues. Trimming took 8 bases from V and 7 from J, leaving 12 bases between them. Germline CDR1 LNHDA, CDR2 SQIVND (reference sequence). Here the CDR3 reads CASGYFANTIYF. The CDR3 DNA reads TGTGCCAGTGGCTACTTTGCGAACACCATATATTTT.

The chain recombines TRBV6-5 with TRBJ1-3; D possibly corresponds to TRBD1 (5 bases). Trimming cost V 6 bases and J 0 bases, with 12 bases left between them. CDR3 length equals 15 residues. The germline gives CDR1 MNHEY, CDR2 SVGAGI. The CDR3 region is CASRTGHGSGNTIYF. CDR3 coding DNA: TGTGCCAGCAGAACCGGACACGGCTCTGGAAACACCATATATTTT.

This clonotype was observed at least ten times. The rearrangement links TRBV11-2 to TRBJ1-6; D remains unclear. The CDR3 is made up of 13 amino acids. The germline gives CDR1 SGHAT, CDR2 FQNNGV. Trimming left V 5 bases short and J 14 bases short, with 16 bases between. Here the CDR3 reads CASSQTLISTLHF. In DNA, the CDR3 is TGTGCCAGCAGCCAGACCCTGATTAGCACCCTCCACTTT.

The CDR3: CASSLLGLAPLEQYF. CDR3 DNA: TGTGCCAGCAGCTTATTGGGACTAGCGCCCCTCGAGCAGTACTTC. The rearrangement links TRBV7-2 to TRBJ2-7, with 10 bases aligning to TRBD2. Germline assignment: CDR1 SGHTA and CDR2 FQGNSA. V was clipped by 2 bases and J by 6 bases; unmatched bases: 7. This CDR3 is built from 15 residues.

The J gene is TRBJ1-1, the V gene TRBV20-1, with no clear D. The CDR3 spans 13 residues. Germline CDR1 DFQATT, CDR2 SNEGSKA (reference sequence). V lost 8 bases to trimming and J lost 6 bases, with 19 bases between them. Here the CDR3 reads CSTIRSLRPEAFF. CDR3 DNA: TGCAGTACCATACGGTCCCTCCGGCCTGAAGCTTTCTTT.

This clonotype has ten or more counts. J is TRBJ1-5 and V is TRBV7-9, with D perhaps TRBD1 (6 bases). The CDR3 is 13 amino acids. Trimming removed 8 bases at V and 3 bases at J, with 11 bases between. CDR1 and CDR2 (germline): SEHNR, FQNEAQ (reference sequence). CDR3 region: CASGRGVNQPQHF. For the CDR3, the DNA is TGTGCCAGCGGCAGGGGCGTCAATCAGCCCCAGCATTTT.

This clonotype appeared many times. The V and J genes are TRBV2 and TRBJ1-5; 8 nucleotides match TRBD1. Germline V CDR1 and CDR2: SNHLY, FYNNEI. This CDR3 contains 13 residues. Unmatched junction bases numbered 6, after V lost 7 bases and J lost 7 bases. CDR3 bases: TGTGCCAGCACCTTACAGGGGGAACAGCCCCAGCATTTT. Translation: CASTLQGEQPQHF.

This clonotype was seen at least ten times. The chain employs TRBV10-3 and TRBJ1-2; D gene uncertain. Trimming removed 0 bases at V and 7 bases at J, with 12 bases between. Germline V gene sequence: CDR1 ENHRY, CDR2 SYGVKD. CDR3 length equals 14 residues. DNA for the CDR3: TGTGCCATCAGTGAGTCTGAAGGGATTAGTGGCTACACCTTC. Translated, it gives CAISESEGISGYTF.

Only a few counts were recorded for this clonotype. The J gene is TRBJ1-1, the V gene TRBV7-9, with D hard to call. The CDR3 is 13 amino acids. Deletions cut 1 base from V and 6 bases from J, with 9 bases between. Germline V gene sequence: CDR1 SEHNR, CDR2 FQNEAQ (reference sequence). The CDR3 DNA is TGTGCCAGCAGCTTAGTAGGATTAGCTGAAGCTTTCTTT. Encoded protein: CASSLVGLAEAFF.

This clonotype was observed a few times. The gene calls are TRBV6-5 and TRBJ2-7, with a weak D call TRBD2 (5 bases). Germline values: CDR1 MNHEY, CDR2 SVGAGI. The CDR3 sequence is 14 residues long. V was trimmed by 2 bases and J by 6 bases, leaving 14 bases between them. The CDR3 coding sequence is TGTGCCAGCAGTTACCAACCGGGGAGTCTCGAGCAGTACTTC. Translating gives CASSYQPGSLEQYF.

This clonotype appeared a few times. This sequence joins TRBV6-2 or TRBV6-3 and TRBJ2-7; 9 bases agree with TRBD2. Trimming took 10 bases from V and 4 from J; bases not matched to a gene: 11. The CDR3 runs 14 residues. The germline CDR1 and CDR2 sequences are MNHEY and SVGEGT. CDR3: CAIKGASGTYEQYF. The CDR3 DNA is TGTGCCATCAAAGGGGCTAGCGGGACTTACGAGCAGTACTTC.

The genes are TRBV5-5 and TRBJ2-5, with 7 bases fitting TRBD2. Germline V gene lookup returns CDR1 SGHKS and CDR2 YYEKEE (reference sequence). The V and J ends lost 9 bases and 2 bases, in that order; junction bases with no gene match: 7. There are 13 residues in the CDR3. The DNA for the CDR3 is TGTGCCAACCCGGGGGGTCGGCAAGAGACCCAGTACTTC. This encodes CANPGGRQETQYF.